This passage covers 9 T cell receptor beta chains from one sample sequenced in a study of ipilimumab plus nivolumab after autologous stem cell transplantation. Profiled with immunoSEQ multiplex PCR; TCRdb holds only in-frame clones, not every one. The sample holds 9,100 or so clones, approximately 70% seen once. The source material was PBMCs, sampled in a trial of ipilimumab plus nivolumab as post-transplant consolidation. Receptors were obtained from a female donor with multiple myeloma.

The chain recombines TRBV5-4 with TRBJ1-2; D ambiguous. This CDR3 spans 13 amino acids. CDR1 and CDR2 (germline): SGHNT, YYREEE (reference sequence). The germline V and J ends were trimmed by 1 base and 4 bases, with 8 bases remaining between them. The CDR3 nucleotides read TGTGCCAGCAGCTTGAAGGTTGGCTATGGCTACACCTTC. This encodes CASSLKVGYGYTF.

The V call is TRBV11-3, the J call TRBJ1-5; possibly TRBD1 for D (5 bases). Germline CDR1 is SGHNT and CDR2 is YENEEA. The germline V and J ends were trimmed by 1 base and 7 bases, with 8 bases remaining between them. The CDR3 length is 13 residues. CDR3 residues: CASSLAEGQPQHF. In DNA, the CDR3 is TGTGCCAGCAGCTTAGCCGAGGGGCAGCCCCAGCATTTT.

The chain joins TRBV28 to TRBJ2-7, with D perhaps matching TRBD1 (6 bases). Germline CDR1 and CDR2: MDHEN and SYDVKM. V was trimmed by 0 bases and J by 4 bases, leaving 19 bases between them. The CDR3 is 17 amino acids. The CDR3 sequence: CASSLWGAGGRTYEQYF. The CDR3 coding sequence is TGTGCCAGCAGTTTATGGGGGGCTGGTGGGAGAACGTACGAGCAGTACTTC.

V is TRBV18 and J is TRBJ2-7; a weak D match, TRBD1 (5 bases). CDR3 size: 11 residues. Trimming stripped 6 bases from V and 4 bases from J, with 7 bases between. Germline values: CDR1 KGHSH, CDR2 LQKENI. CDR3 bases: TGTGCCAGCTCTTCAGGGTACGAGCAGTACTTC. It codes for CASSSGYEQYF.

This clone was counted once. The chain employs TRBV15 and TRBJ1-2; 7 nucleotides agree with TRBD1. Trimming took 0 bases from V and 7 from J; bases not matched to a gene: 14. From germline, CDR1 is LNHNV and CDR2 YYDKDF (reference sequence). The CDR3 loop spans 17 amino acids. The CDR3: CATSRDPSQGVVGGYTF. CDR3 sequence (DNA): TGTGCCACCAGCAGAGACCCCAGCCAGGGGGTGGTTGGTGGCTACACCTTC.

V gene TRBV5-4 combines with J gene TRBJ2-1; 10 bases match TRBD2. The germline V gene encodes CDR1 SGHNT and CDR2 YYREEE (reference sequence). The V segment lost 0 bases and the J segment 4 bases; nucleotides outside the gene matches: 4. This CDR3 has 16 residues. As DNA, the CDR3 is TGTGCCAGCAGCTTGGGGGGACTAGCGACTTACAATGAGCAGTTCTTC. Translating it yields CASSLGGLATYNEQFF.

The chain uses TRBV28 and TRBJ2-3, with TRBD2 matching 7 bases. Unmatched junction bases numbered 11, after V lost 3 bases and J lost 2 bases. Germline lookup yields CDR1 MDHEN and CDR2 SYDVKM. The CDR3 contains 17 residues. This CDR3 reads CASSFSPASGFTDTQYF. The CDR3 DNA sequence: TGTGCCAGCAGTTTCTCCCCGGCTAGCGGATTCACAGATACGCAGTATTTT.

The chain combines TRBV7-2 with TRBJ1-4; D gene uncertain. V lost 1 base and J lost 0, with 9 bases in between. The germline V gene encodes CDR1 SGHTA and CDR2 FQGNSA. This CDR3 spans 16 amino acids. The chain's CDR3 is CASSLGVYATNEKLFF. The CDR3 DNA reads as TGTGCCAGCAGCTTAGGGGTATACGCAACTAATGAAAAACTGTTTTTT. The full variable domain, rest sourced from reference TRBV7-2 and TRBJ1-4, is GAGVSQSPSNKVTEKGKDVELRCDPISGHTALYWYRQSLGQGLEFLIYFQGNSAPDKSGLPSDRFSAERTGGSVSTLTIQRTQQEDSAVYLCASSLGVYATNEKLFFGSGTQLSVL.

This clone came up a few times. J is TRBJ1-1 and V is TRBV4-3, with no clear D. The germline V and J ends were trimmed by 5 bases and 7 bases, with 8 bases remaining between them. The CDR3 is made up of 11 amino acids. Germline CDR1 reads LGHNA; CDR2 reads YSLEER. CDR3 in amino acids: CASSMMGEAFF. The CDR3 DNA is TGCGCCAGCAGCATGATGGGTGAAGCTTTCTTT.